This paragraph reports one T cell receptor (beta chain). In the original analysis: Amplification of reference gene primers was used by the study to estimate nucleated cell counts. Data came from immunoSEQ multiplex PCR; TCRdb stores just in-frame clones and leaves some out. The V and J calls and clone size are taken from that table; D and trimming were inferred from the DNA. The sample holds roughly 300,000 clones; around 92% are singletons and the top ten take about 6%. The record originates from a study of blood T cell repertoires in COVID-19. Study-level information: Acute and convalescent COVID-19 samples came from the United States, Italy and Spain. In each case, the material was cDNA or gDNA derived from T cells, B-cell-depleted T cells, or PBMCs.

V gave up 4 bases and J gave up 9 bases, with 17 bases separating them. Germline lookup yields CDR1 SGHRS and CDR2 YFSETQ. The CDR3 is made up of 14 amino acids. Sequenced: peripheral blood. The rearrangement links TRBV5-1 to TRBJ2-1; tentative D call: TRBD2 (6 bases). The receptor was derived from a man in his late teens or twenties who had recovered from COVID-19. The CDR3 loop reads CASSGRTTVPEQFF. For the CDR3, the DNA is TGCGCCAGCAGCGGGAGGACTACGGTGCCTGAGCAGTTCTTC.